A selection of T cell receptor beta chains follows, all from one sample in a study of response to subunit inactivated influenza vaccine. TCRdb passed the RT-PCR reads through MiXCR, listing each CDR3 protein once. There are roughly 700,000 distinct CDR3 sequences in the sample; approximately 15% occur only once, and 6.5% to 8.5% lies in the top ten. The sample was PBMCs from blood, taken less than 15 days before vaccination. Receptors were obtained from a middle-aged man who received an inactivated influenza vaccine. Each CDR3 is given with its conserved first and last residue. The D gene is left open where the match is weak. A clone size is listed for some rows: how often the clone was seen (once, few, many), or a class if it is expanded.

size,J,V,D,CDR3,DNA
few,TRBJ1-5,TRBV6-2/TRBV6-3,.,CASSPLGIFNQPQHF,TGTGCCAGCAGTCCTCTTGGGATCTTCAATCAGCCCCAGCATTTT
few,TRBJ2-1,TRBV5-1,TRBD2,CASSLLSSGGYNEQFF,TGCGCCAGCAGCTTGTTATCTAGCGGGGGGTACAATGAGCAGTTCTTC
.,TRBJ2-7,TRBV6-1,.,CASSVPGLKLYEQYF,TGTGCCAGCAGTGTACCGGGACTGAAACTCTACGAGCAGTACTTC
.,TRBJ1-1,TRBV24-1,TRBD1,CSTSDYEGANTEAFF,TGTTCCACCAGTGATTATGAGGGGGCGAACACTGAAGCTTTCTTT
.,TRBJ2-3,TRBV12-3/TRBV12-4,.,CASSFGWGASTDTQYF,TGTGCCAGCAGTTTCGGGTGGGGGGCTAGCACAGATACGCAGTATTTT
.,TRBJ2-7,TRBV27,.,CASSYSERPGTGSYEQYF,TGTGCCAGCAGTTACAGCGAAAGACCCGGGACGGGCTCCTACGAGCAGTACTTC
.,TRBJ2-5,TRBV20-1,TRBD1,CSGHVTGVRETQYF,TGCAGTGGCCACGTGACAGGGGTTAGAGAGACCCAGTACTTC
few,TRBJ2-3,TRBV20-1,TRBD2,CSATGTSGVRGDTQYF,TGCAGTGCTACCGGGACTAGCGGGGTCCGGGGAGATACGCAGTATTTT
few,TRBJ2-7,TRBV27,.,CASSTQGNWDEQYF,TGTGCCAGCAGCACGCAGGGAAATTGGGACGAGCAGTACTTC
.,TRBJ2-7,TRBV27,.,CASSLSASYGQYF,TGTGCCAGCAGTTTATCTGCCAGTTACGGGCAGTACTTC
few,TRBJ2-3,TRBV7-2,TRBD2,CASSLAGLAPDTQYF,TGTGCCAGCAGCTTAGCGGGACTAGCGCCAGATACGCAGTATTTT
.,TRBJ2-2,TRBV9,TRBD2,CASSLSGGTYTGELFF,TGTGCCAGCAGCCTCTCCGGGGGGACCTACACCGGGGAGCTGTTTTTT
.,TRBJ1-2,TRBV11-2,.,CASSLSGWGYTF,TGTGCCAGCAGCTTATCCGGGTGGGGCTACACCTTC
.,TRBJ2-5,TRBV15,.,CATSQENSWETQYF,TGTGCCACCAGCCAGGAGAATTCATGGGAGACCCAGTACTTC
.,TRBJ1-5,TRBV27,TRBD1,CASRGQARNQPQHF,TGTGCCAGTAGAGGACAGGCTCGCAATCAGCCCCAGCATTTT
.,TRBJ2-5,TRBV19,.,CASSLRELQETQYF,TGTGCCAGTAGTTTACGGGAGTTACAAGAGACCCAGTACTTC
.,TRBJ2-7,TRBV4-1,TRBD2,CASSQVSAGDEQYF,TGCGCCAGCAGCCAAGTCTCGGCGGGGGACGAGCAGTACTTC
.,TRBJ1-6,TRBV9,.,CASSVGGYSYNSPLHF,TGTGCCAGCAGCGTAGGAGGTTACTCCTATAATTCACCCCTCCACTTT
.,TRBJ1-2,TRBV29-1,.,CSVDLARGNYGYTF,TGCAGCGTTGATTTGGCAAGGGGCAACTATGGCTACACCTTC
.,TRBJ1-2,TRBV7-9,.,CASSPDAYGYTF,TGTGCCAGCAGCCCAGATGCCTATGGCTACACCTTC
many,TRBJ1-2,TRBV5-1,.,CASSLDPGATPGYTF,TGCGCCAGCAGCTTGGATCCGGGGGCCACTCCCGGCTACACCTTC
.,TRBJ2-1,TRBV11-2,.,CASSSQARGEQFF,TGTGCCAGCAGCTCCCAGGCGCGCGGAGAGCAGTTCTTC
few,TRBJ1-1,TRBV18,.,CASSRPGLTEAFF,TGTGCCAGCTCACGACCGGGCCTTACTGAAGCTTTCTTT
.,TRBJ2-7,TRBV18,.,CASSQTDEQYF,TGTGCCAGCTCACAGACAGACGAGCAGTACTTC
few,TRBJ2-5,TRBV24-1,.,CATSDSMGETQYF,TGTGCCACCAGTGATTCGATGGGGGAGACCCAGTACTTC
.,TRBJ1-3,TRBV30,.,CAWNPRPRSGNTIYF,TGTGCCTGGAATCCGCGGCCTCGCTCTGGAAACACCATATATTTT
few,TRBJ1-4,TRBV7-8,.,CASSFLYAADPNEKLFF,TGTGCCAGCAGCTTTCTGTACGCGGCAGATCCGAATGAAAAACTGTTTTTT
.,TRBJ1-1,TRBV20-1,.,CSASNRVNTEAFF,TGCAGTGCTAGCAATAGGGTGAACACTGAAGCTTTCTTT
few,TRBJ2-7,TRBV20-1,TRBD1,CSASRDRGYEQYF,TGCAGTGCTAGTAGGGACAGGGGCTACGAGCAGTACTTC
few,TRBJ1-2,TRBV5-1,TRBD1,CASSNDRDYGYTF,TGCGCCAGCAGCAACGACAGGGATTATGGCTACACCTTC
few,TRBJ2-7,TRBV14,TRBD2,CASSTWTSGSIEQYF,TGTGCCAGCAGCACCTGGACTAGCGGGAGCATTGAGCAGTACTTC
few,TRBJ2-1,TRBV4-3,TRBD2,CASSHIAGGYNEQFF,TGCGCCAGCAGCCATATAGCGGGGGGGTACAATGAGCAGTTCTTC
few,TRBJ2-3,TRBV4-1,TRBD2,CASSQGSGRASDTQYF,TGCGCCAGCAGCCAGGGGAGCGGGAGGGCCTCGGATACGCAGTATTTT